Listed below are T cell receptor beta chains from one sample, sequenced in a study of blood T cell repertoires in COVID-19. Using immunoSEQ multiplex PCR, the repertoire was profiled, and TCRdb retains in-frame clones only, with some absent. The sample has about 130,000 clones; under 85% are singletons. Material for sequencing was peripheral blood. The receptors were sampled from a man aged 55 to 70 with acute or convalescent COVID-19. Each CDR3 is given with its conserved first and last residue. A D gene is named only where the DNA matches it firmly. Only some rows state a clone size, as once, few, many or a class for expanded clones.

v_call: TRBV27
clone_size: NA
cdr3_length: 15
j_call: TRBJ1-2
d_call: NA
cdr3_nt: TGTGCCAGCAGTTTTCAGGGCAGGGGTATGGAGAGTTACACCTTC
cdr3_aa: CASSFQGRGMESYTF

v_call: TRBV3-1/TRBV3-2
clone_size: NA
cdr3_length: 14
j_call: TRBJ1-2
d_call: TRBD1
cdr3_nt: TGTGCCAGCAGCCCTTCGGACAGGGCGCGTGGCTACACCTTC
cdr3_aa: CASSPSDRARGYTF

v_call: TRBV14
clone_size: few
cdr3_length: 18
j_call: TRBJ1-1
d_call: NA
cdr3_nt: TGTGCCAGCAGCCATTCCCCCTGGGGGGGGACCCTGAACACTGAAGCTTTCTTT
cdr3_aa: CASSHSPWGGTLNTEAFF

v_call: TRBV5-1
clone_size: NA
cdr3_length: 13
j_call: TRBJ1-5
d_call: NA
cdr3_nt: TGCGCCAGCAGCTTTCTGGGAGGACAGCCCCAGCATTTT
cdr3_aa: CASSFLGGQPQHF

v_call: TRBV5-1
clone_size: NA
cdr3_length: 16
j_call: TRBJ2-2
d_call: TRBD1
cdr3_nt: TGCGCCAGCAGCTTGGAGGCAGGGGGCTACACCGGGGAGCTGTTTTTT
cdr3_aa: CASSLEAGGYTGELFF

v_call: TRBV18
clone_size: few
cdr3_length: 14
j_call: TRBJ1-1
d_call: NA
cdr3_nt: TGTGCCAGCTCACCAGGGTGGGGGCGCACTGAAGCTTTCTTT
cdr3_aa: CASSPGWGRTEAFF

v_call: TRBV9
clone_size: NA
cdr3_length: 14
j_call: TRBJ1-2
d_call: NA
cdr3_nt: TGTGCCAGCAGCGTGTCCACGAGTAACTATGGCTACACCTTC
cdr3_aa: CASSVSTSNYGYTF

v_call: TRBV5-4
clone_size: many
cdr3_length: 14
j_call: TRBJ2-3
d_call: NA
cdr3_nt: TGTGCCAGCAGCTCTCAGACAGGCACAGATACGCAGTATTTT
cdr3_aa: CASSSQTGTDTQYF

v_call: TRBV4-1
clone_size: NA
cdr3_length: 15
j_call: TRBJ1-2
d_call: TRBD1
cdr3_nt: TGCGCCAGCAGCATCACCGGGACAGATAACTATGGCTACACCTTC
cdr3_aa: CASSITGTDNYGYTF

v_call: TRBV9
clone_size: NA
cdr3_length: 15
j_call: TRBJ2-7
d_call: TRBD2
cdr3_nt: TGTGCCAGCAGCCCCCCGGGGGGGCTCCTCGGGGAGCAGTACTTC
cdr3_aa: CASSPPGGLLGEQYF

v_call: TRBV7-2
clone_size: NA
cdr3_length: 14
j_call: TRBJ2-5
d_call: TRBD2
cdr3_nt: TGTGCCAGCAGCTGGACCGGGACTAGCGGGACCCAGTACTTC
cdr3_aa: CASSWTGTSGTQYF

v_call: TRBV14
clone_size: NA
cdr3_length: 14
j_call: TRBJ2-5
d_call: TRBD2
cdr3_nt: TGTGCCAGCAGCCCTGGACTAGCGGGAGGACGGCAGTACTTC
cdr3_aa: CASSPGLAGGRQYF

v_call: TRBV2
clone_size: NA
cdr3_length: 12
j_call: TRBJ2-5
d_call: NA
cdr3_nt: TGTGCCAGCAGTGCGTACCAAGAGACCCAGTACTTC
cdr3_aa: CASSAYQETQYF

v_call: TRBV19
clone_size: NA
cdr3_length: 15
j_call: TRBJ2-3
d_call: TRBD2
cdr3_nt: TGTGCCAGTACCCCGGGACTAGCGGGGGGAGATACGCAGTATTTT
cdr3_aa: CASTPGLAGGDTQYF

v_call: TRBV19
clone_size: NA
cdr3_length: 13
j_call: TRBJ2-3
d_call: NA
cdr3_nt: TGTGCCAGTAGTATCGGGAGCACAGATACGCAGTATTTT
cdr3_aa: CASSIGSTDTQYF

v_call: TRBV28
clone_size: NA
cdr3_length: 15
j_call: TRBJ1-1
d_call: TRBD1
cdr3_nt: TGTGCCAGCAGTATGCGGACAGGGTGGGCGAATGAAGCTTTCTTT
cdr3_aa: CASSMRTGWANEAFF

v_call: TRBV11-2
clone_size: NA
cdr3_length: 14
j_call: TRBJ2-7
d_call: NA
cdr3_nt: TGTGCCAGCAGCCCCCGTTTCGGTGCCTACGAGCAGTACTTC
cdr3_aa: CASSPRFGAYEQYF

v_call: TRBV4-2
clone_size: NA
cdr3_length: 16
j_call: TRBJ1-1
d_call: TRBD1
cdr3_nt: TGTGCCAGCAGCTCGAAGGCCCGGGTCGACAGGGCTGAAGCTTTCTTT
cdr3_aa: CASSSKARVDRAEAFF

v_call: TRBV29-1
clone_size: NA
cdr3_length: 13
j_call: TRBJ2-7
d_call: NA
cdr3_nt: TGCAGCGTCCTACGCGGGACCCCAAACGAGCAGTACTTC
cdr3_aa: CSVLRGTPNEQYF

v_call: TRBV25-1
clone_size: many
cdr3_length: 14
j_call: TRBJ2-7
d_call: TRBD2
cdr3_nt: TGTGCCAGCAGTCTCTCCGGGACTAGCGGCGAGCAGTACTTC
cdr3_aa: CASSLSGTSGEQYF

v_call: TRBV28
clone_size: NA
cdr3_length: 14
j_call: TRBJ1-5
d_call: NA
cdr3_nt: TGTGCCAGCAGTTTAGGAGGGGGCAATCAGCCCCAGCATTTT
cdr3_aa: CASSLGGGNQPQHF

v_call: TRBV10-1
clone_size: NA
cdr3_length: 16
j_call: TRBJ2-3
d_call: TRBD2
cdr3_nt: TGCGCCAGCAGCCAGGGGACTAGCGGGAGCGGGACGAAGCAGTATTTT
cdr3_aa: CASSQGTSGSGTKQYF

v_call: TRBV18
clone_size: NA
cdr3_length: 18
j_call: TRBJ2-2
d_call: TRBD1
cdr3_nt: TGTGCCAGCTCACCGGTGGGACAGGGGGCGGCGAACACCGGGGAGCTGTTTTTT
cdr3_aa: CASSPVGQGAANTGELFF